One sample yielded the 11 T cell receptor beta chains listed below, sequenced in a study of PD-L1 blockade in urothelial cancer. The assay was immunoSEQ multiplex PCR, and TCRdb's table has in-frame clones only and misses some. The table has tens of thousands of clones, 84% seen once. Regarding time point: pretreatment peripheral blood. The sample was PBMCs, taken around atezolizumab (anti-PD-L1) treatment. Every receptor here comes from a man aged 60 to 69 with urothelial cancer.

The chain couples TRBV28 to TRBJ2-7; TRBD2 matches 7 bases. The CDR3 is 16 residues long. V dropped 4 bases and J dropped 2; count of bases not matched to a gene: 11. Germline CDR1 is MDHEN and CDR2 is SYDVKM. The CDR3 spells CASSSLGASGTYEQYF. CDR3 nucleotide sequence: TGTGCCAGCAGTTCGCTTGGGGCTAGCGGAACCTACGAGCAGTACTTC.

This clone was seen only once. The chain couples TRBV6-5 to TRBJ2-7, with TRBD2 matching 8 bases. The germline gives CDR1 MNHEY, CDR2 SVGAGI. The CDR3 contains 14 residues. The V and J ends lost 8 bases and 6 bases, in that order; junction bases with no gene match: 12. The CDR3 spells CASVWRGESGEQYF. CDR3 DNA sequence: TGTGCCAGCGTGTGGCGGGGGGAAAGTGGCGAGCAGTACTTC.

The genes are TRBV29-1 and TRBJ2-7; D unresolved. The CDR3 covers 11 residues. V dropped 4 bases and J dropped 5 bases, with 9 bases sitting between them. Germline CDR1 is SQVTM and CDR2 is ANQGSEA. CDR3 residues: CSVADMDEQYF. CDR3 sequence (DNA): TGCAGCGTTGCCGACATGGACGAGCAGTACTTC.

This chain joins TRBV10-3 and TRBJ2-4; TRBD2 might be the D (5 bases). CDR1 ENHRY and CDR2 SYGVKD come from the germline V gene. Trimming removed 4 bases at V and 12 bases at J, with 16 bases between. CDR3 length equals 13 residues. CDR3 bases: TGTGCCATCAGTGCGATACAAGTCGGGGATCAGTACTTC. Protein: CAISAIQVGDQYF.

J is TRBJ2-7 and V is TRBV6-1, with 9 bases lining up with TRBD1. This CDR3 comprises 14 residues. Germline CDR1 is MNHNS and CDR2 is SASEGT. Losses at the gene ends were 6 bases for V and 5 bases for J; bases not matched to a gene: 8. The CDR3 region is CASRRTGDGHEQYF. DNA for the CDR3: TGTGCCAGCAGGAGGACAGGGGACGGGCACGAGCAGTACTTC.

The rearrangement links TRBV30 to TRBJ1-6; 8 nucleotides line up with TRBD1. CDR1 is GTSNPN, CDR2 SVGIG, per germline (reference sequence). The CDR3 is 18 residues long. With 0 bases clipped from V and 0 bases from J, the junction kept 7 bases outside the gene matches. CDR3 bases: TGTGCCTGGAGTGTAAAGACAGGGGCGAGCTCCTATAATTCACCCCTCCACTTT. The encoded protein is CAWSVKTGASSYNSPLHF.

The chain is built from TRBV18 and TRBJ2-5, with 8 bases aligning to TRBD2. Germline trimming cut 7 bases from V and 1 base from J; bases unmatched to any gene: 2. From germline, CDR1 is KGHSH and CDR2 LQKENI. The CDR3 loop spans 13 amino acids. Here the CDR3 reads CASLAGRQETQYF. In DNA form, the CDR3 reads TGTGCCAGCTTAGCGGGACGCCAAGAGACCCAGTACTTC.

The chain is built from TRBV9 and TRBJ1-4; 7 nucleotides align to TRBD1. Looked up from germline, CDR1 is SGDLS and CDR2 is YYNGEE. This CDR3 is built from 14 residues. Trimming cost V 6 bases and J 5 bases; bases outside gene matches: 7. In DNA, the CDR3 is TGTGCCAGCACCCGATCAGGGGGGAATGAAAAACTGTTTTTT. Protein: CASTRSGGNEKLFF.

This sequence joins TRBV6-1 and TRBJ2-7; D remains unclear. The CDR3 runs 16 residues. Deletions cut 2 bases from V and 6 bases from J, with 20 bases between. Germline CDR1 reads MNHNS; CDR2 reads SASEGT. CDR3 protein: CASSESKSFLPAEQYF. The CDR3 coding sequence is TGTGCCAGCAGTGAAAGTAAGAGTTTTTTACCCGCCGAGCAGTACTTC.

In DNA, the CDR3 is TGCAGCGTTGGGGGAGTGGATGGCTACACCTTC. It translates to CSVGGVDGYTF. V and J are TRBV29-1 and TRBJ1-2; D is unclear. Germline-derived CDR1 and CDR2 are SQVTM and ANQGSEA. The CDR3 totals 11 residues. Deletions cut 4 bases from V and 6 bases from J, with 9 bases between. The full variable domain, in which reference TRBV29-1 and TRBJ1-2 provide the parts outside the CDR3, is SAVISQKPSRDICQRGTSLTIQCQVDSQVTMMFWYRQQPGQSLTLIATANQGSEATYESGFVIDKFPISRPNLTFSTLTVSNMSPEDSSIYLCSVGGVDGYTFGSGTRLTVV.

The chain is built from TRBV6-1 and TRBJ2-3, with TRBD2 matching 11 bases. V dropped 1 base and J dropped 4; count of bases not matched to a gene: 1. The CDR3 extends over 15 amino acids. Germline V gene lookup returns CDR1 MNHNS and CDR2 SASEGT. The CDR3 is CASSEVSGGADTQYF. The CDR3 DNA sequence: TGTGCCAGCAGTGAAGTTAGCGGGGGGGCAGATACGCAGTATTTT.